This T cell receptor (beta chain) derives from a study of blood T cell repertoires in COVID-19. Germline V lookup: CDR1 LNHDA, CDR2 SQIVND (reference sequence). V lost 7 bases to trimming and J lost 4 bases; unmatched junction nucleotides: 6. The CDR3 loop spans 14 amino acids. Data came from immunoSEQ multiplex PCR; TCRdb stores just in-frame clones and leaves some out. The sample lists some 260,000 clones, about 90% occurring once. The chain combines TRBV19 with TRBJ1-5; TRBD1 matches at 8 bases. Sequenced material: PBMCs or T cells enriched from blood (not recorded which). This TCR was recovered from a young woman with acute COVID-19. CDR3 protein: CASTIGTGNQPQHF. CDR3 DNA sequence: TGTGCCAGTACCATCGGGACAGGTAATCAGCCCCAGCATTTT.